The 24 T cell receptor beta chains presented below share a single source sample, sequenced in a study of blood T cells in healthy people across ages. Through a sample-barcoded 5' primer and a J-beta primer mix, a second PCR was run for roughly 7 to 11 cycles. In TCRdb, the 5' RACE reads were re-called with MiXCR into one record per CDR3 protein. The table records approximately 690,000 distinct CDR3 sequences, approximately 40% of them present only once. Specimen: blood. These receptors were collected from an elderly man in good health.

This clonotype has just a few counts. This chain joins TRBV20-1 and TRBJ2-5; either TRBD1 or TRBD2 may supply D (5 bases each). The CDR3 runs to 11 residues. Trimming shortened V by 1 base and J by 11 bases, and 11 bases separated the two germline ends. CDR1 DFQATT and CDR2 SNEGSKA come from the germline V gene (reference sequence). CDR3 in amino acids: CSARGTREQYF. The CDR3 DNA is TGCAGTGCTAGAGGTACCAGGGAGCAGTACTTC.

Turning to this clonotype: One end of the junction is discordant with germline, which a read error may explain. CDR3 residues: CAVSVRDGSYEQYF. DNA of the CDR3: TGTGCCGTCAGTGTACGAGACGGATCCTACGAGCAGTACTTC. This chain links TRBV10-3 with TRBJ2-7, with no clear D. This CDR3 is 14 amino acids long. Germline lookup yields CDR1 ENHRY and CDR2 SYGVKD.

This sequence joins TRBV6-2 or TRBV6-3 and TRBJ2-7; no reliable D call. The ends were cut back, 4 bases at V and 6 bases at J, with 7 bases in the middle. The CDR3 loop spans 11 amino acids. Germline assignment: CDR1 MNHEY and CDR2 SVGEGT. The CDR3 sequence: CASSSPVEQYF. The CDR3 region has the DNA TGTGCCAGCAGTTCCCCGGTCGAGCAGTACTTC.

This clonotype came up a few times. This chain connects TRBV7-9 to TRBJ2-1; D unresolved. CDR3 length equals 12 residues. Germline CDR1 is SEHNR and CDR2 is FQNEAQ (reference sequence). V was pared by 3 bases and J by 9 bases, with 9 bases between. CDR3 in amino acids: CASSFQEFEQFF. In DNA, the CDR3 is TGTGCCAGCAGCTTCCAGGAATTTGAGCAGTTCTTC.

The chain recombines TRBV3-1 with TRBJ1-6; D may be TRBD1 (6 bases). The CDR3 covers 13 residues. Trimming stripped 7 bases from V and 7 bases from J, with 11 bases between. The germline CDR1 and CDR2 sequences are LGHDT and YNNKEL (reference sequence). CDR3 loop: CASTTGKNSPLHF. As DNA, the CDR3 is TGTGCCAGCACTACAGGGAAGAATTCACCCCTCCACTTT.

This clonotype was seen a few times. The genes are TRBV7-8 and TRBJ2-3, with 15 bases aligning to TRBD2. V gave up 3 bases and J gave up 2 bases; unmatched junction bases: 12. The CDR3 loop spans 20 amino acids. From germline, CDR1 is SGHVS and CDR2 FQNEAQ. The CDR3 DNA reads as TGTGCCAGCAGCTTGAGGACAGGGACTAGCGGGGGGCAACTCACAGATACGCAGTATTTT. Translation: CASSLRTGTSGGQLTDTQYF.

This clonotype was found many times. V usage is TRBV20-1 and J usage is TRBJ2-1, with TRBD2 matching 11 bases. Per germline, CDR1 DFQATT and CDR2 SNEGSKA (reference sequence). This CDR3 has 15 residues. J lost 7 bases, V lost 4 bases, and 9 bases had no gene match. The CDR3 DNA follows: TGCAGTGCTATGGCCCCTAGCGGGGGGTCTAATGAGCAGTTCTTC. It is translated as CSAMAPSGGSNEQFF.

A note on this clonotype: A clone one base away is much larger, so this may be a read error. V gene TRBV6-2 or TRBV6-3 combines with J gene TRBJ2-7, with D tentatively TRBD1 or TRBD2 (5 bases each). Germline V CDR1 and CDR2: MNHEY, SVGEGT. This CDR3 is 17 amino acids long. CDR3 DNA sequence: TGTGCCAGCAGTTACTCGAGGGGAGACACATCTTACTACGAGCGGTACTTC. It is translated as CASSYSRGDTSYYERYF.

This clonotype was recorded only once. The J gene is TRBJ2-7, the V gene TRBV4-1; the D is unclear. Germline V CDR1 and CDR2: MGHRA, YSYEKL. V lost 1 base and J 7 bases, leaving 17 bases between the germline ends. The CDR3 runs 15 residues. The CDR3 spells CASSQAHGGEGEQYF. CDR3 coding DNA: TGCGCCAGCAGCCAAGCTCACGGTGGGGAAGGGGAGCAGTACTTC.

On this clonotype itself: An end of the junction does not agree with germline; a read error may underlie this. CDR3 DNA: TGCAGCGTAAACGACCCGGGACAGGGCTACGAGCAGCACTTC. Translating gives CSVNDPGQGYEQHF. The V gene is TRBV29-1, the J gene TRBJ2-7; TRBD1 aligns across 9 bases. The CDR3 runs 14 residues. From germline, CDR1 is SQVTM and CDR2 ANQGSEA.

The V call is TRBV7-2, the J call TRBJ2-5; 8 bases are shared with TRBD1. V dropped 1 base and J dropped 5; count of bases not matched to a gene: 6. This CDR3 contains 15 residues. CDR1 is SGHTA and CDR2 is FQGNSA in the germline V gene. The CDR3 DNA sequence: TGTGCCAGCAGCTTAGTCGGCAGGGGGCTGGAGACCCAGTACTTC. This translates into CASSLVGRGLETQYF.

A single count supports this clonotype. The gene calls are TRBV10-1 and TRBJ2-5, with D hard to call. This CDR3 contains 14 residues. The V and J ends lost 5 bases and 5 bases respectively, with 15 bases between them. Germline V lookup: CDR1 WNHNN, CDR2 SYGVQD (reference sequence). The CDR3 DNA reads TGCGCCAGCAGTCGATCTAGAACGGGTGAGACCCAGTACTTC. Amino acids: CASSRSRTGETQYF.

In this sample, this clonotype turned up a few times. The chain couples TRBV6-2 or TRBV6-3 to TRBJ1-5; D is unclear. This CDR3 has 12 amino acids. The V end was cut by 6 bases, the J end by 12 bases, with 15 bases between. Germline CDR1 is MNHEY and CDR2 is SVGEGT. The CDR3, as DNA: TGTGCCAGCAGGGTGCTGAAAGGGAGCCAGCATTTT. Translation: CASRVLKGSQHF.

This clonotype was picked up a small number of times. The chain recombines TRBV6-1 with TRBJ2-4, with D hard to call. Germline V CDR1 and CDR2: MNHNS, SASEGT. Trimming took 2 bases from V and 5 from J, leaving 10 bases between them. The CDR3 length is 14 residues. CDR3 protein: CASSESGPQNIQYF. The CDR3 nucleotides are TGTGCCAGCAGTGAATCCGGACCTCAAAACATTCAGTACTTC.

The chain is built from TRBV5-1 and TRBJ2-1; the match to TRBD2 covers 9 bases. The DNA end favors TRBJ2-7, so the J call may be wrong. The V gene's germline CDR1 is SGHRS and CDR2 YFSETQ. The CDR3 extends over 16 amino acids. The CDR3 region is CASSLIAGEGVYEQYF. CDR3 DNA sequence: TGCGCCAGCAGCCTTATAGCGGGAGAGGGGGTTTACGAGCAGTACTTC.

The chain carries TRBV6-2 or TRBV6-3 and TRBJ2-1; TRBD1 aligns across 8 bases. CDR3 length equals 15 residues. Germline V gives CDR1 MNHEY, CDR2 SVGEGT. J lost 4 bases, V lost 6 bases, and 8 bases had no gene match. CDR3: CASSHDRGLYNEQFF. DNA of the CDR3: TGTGCCAGCAGCCATGACAGGGGCCTATACAATGAGCAGTTCTTC.

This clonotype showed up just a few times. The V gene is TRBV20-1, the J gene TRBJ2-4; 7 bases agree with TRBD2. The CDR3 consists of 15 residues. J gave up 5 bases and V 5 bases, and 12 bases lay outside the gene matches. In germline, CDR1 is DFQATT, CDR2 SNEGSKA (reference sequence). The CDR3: CSAPRASGQENIQYF. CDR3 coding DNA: TGCAGTGCTCCCCGGGCTAGCGGCCAAGAAAACATTCAGTACTTC.

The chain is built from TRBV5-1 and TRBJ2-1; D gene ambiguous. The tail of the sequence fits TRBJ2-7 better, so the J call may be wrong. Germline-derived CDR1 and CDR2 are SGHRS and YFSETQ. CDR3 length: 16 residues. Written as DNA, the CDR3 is TGCGCCAGCAGCCCTACAACGTTAGGCACCTACAATGAGCAGTACTTC. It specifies CASSPTTLGTYNEQYF.

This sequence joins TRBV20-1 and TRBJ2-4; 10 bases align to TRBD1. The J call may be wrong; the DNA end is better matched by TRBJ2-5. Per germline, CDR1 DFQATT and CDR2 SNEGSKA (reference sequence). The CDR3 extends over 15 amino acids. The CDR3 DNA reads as TGCAGTGCTAGAGACCGACAGGGGGCTTTGGAGACCCAGTACTTC. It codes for CSARDRQGALETQYF.

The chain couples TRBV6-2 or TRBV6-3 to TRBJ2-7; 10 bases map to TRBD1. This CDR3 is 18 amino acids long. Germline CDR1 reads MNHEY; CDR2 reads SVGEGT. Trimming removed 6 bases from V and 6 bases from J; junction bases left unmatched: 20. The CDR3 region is CASSYKSGTGEGKGEQYF. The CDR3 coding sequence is TGTGCCAGCAGCTATAAATCCGGGACAGGGGAAGGAAAGGGCGAGCAGTACTTC.

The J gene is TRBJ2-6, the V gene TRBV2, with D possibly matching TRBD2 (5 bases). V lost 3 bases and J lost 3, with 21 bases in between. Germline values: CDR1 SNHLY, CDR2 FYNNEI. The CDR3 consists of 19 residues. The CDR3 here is CASSERTGNRRYGANVLTF. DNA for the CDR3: TGTGCCAGCAGTGAGAGGACGGGAAATAGGCGCTATGGGGCCAACGTCCTGACTTTC.

The DNA for the CDR3 is TGTGCCAGCAGCTTAGCCGGGACTAGCGGGGGGGCCGAGCAGTACTTC. Its translation is CASSLAGTSGGAEQYF. The rearrangement joins TRBV7-6 to TRBJ2-7; 16 nucleotides align to TRBD2. Trimming at V came to 0 bases and at J to 6 bases, leaving 2 bases not matched to a gene. CDR3 length: 16 amino acids. Germline assignment: CDR1 SGHVS and CDR2 FNYEAQ.

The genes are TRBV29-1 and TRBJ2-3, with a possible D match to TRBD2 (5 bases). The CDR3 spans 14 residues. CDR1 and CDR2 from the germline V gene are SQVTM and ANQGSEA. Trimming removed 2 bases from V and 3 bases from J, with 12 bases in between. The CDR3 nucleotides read TGCAGCGTTGAAACGTTAGCGTCGACAGATACGCAGTATTTT. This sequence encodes CSVETLASTDTQYF.

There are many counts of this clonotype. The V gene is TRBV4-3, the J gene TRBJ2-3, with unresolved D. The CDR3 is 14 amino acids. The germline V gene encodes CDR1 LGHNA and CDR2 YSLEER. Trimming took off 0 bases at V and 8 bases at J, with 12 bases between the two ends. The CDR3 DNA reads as TGCGCCAGCAGCCAAGATTTTGCCAGAAGTACGCAGTATTTT. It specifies CASSQDFARSTQYF.